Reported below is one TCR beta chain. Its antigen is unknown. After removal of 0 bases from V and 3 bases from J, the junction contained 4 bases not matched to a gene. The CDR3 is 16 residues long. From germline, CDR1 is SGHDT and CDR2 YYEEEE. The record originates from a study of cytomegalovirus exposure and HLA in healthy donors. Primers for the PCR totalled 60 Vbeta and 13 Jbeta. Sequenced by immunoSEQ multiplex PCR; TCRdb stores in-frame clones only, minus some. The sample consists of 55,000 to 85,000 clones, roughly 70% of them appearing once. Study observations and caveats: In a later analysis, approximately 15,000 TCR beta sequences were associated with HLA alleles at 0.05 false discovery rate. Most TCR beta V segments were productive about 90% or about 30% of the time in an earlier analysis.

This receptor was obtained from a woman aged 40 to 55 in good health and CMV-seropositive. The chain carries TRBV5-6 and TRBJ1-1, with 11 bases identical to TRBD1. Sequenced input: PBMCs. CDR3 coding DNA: TGTGCCAGCAGCTTGGAGGACAGGGGGCGATACACTGAAGCTTTCTTT. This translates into CASSLEDRGRYTEAFF.